The 27 T cell receptor beta chains presented below share a single source sample, sequenced in a study of radiation and T cells in renal cell carcinoma. Sequencing used immunoSEQ multiplex PCR; TCRdb keeps in-frame clones, though not all of them. The data show over 90,000 clones, roughly 82% seen once. Time point given: blood 4 weeks post-SBRT, at nephrectomy. Stated treatment: 15 Gy SBRT to primary tumor, nephrectomy 4 weeks later. Sequencing used blood, obtained from a patient whose treatment included radiotherapy and nephrectomy. These receptors came from a man aged 60 to 69 with renal cell carcinoma.

Only one count was recorded for this clone. This rearrangement joins TRBV6-5 to TRBJ1-2; 9 nucleotides line up with TRBD1. Per germline, CDR1 MNHEY and CDR2 SVGAGI. Germline trimming cut 8 bases from V and 4 bases from J; bases unmatched to any gene: 2. The CDR3 runs 12 residues. Written as DNA, the CDR3 is TGTGCCAGCGGGGACAGGGCCTATGGCTACACCTTC. It codes for CASGDRAYGYTF.

This chain connects TRBV15 to TRBJ2-4, with TRBD1 identical over 8 bases. CDR1 LNHNV and CDR2 YYDKDF come from the germline V gene (reference sequence). The J segment lost 6 bases and the V segment lost 5 bases, leaving 6 bases of the junction unmatched. The CDR3 runs to 14 residues. This CDR3 reads CATSLTGGGNIQYF. DNA of the CDR3: TGTGCCACCAGCCTCACAGGGGGTGGAAACATTCAGTACTTC.

The chain is built from TRBV29-1 and TRBJ2-1, with TRBD2 matching over 7 bases. CDR3 length: 11 residues. Trimming cost V 5 bases and J 7 bases; bases outside gene matches: 2. Germline lookup yields CDR1 SQVTM and CDR2 ANQGSEA. CDR3 protein: CSVRTRNEQFF. The CDR3 DNA reads as TGCAGCGTTCGGACTAGGAATGAGCAGTTCTTC.

The chain couples TRBV18 to TRBJ1-1; 10 nucleotides agree with TRBD1. The CDR3 has 16 residues. J lost 0 bases, V lost 6 bases, and 7 bases had no gene match. Germline-derived CDR1 and CDR2 are KGHSH and LQKENI. The CDR3 bases are TGTGCCAGCTCCCTTGGACAGGGGGAATTGAACACTGAAGCTTTCTTT. This translates into CASSLGQGELNTEAFF.

V is TRBV2 and J is TRBJ2-2; the match to TRBD2 covers 15 bases. The germline V gene encodes CDR1 SNHLY and CDR2 FYNNEI. Trimming took 5 bases from V and 5 from J; bases not matched to a gene: 9. The length of the CDR3 is 18 residues. CDR3 protein: CASSTPGLAGGGTGELFF. For the CDR3, the DNA is TGTGCCAGCAGTACCCCCGGACTAGCGGGAGGGGGGACCGGGGAGCTGTTTTTT.

The chain is built from TRBV7-9 and TRBJ2-2, with D perhaps matching TRBD2 (6 bases). V was pared by 5 bases and J by 7 bases, with 20 bases between. This CDR3 comprises 16 residues. From germline, CDR1 is SEHNR and CDR2 FQNEAQ (reference sequence). CDR3 nucleotide sequence: TGTGCCAGCAGCCTGGGAGGAATCGGTCGTGGCGGGGAGCTGTTTTTT. Encoded protein: CASSLGGIGRGGELFF.

V usage is TRBV19 and J usage is TRBJ2-7, with D maybe TRBD1 (5 bases). Germline V gene data show CDR1 as LNHDA and CDR2 as SQIVND (reference sequence). There are 13 residues in the CDR3. Trimming cost V 4 bases and J 1 base, with 8 bases left between them. In DNA, the CDR3 is TGTGCCAGTAGTACGCAGGGATCCTACGAGCAGTACTTC. Its translation is CASSTQGSYEQYF.

This clone was counted a few times. This chain links TRBV4-1 with TRBJ1-3, with D possibly matching TRBD1 (6 bases). The V end lost 3 bases, the J end lost 4 bases, and 13 bases lay between the germline ends. Looked up from germline, CDR1 is MGHRA and CDR2 is YSYEKL. The CDR3 extends over 15 amino acids. The chain's CDR3 is CASSHGQRTGNTIYF. In DNA, the CDR3 is TGCGCCAGCAGCCACGGACAGCGGACCGGAAACACCATATATTTT.

The chain couples TRBV30 to TRBJ2-7; no definite D call. The CDR3 contains 15 residues. Per the germline V gene, CDR1 is GTSNPN and CDR2 is SVGIG (reference sequence). Trimming left V 0 bases short and J 2 bases short, with 14 bases between. CDR3 protein: CAWSVSQVIAYEQYF. CDR3 bases: TGTGCCTGGAGTGTCTCCCAGGTGATAGCCTACGAGCAGTACTTC.

This rearrangement joins TRBV28 to TRBJ1-5; TRBD1 is a possible D gene (6 bases). This CDR3 has 16 amino acids. Trimming took off 5 bases at V and 4 bases at J, with 18 bases between the two ends. CDR1 is MDHEN, CDR2 SYDVKM, per germline. CDR3: CASSPGQFLVNQPQHF. The CDR3 DNA is TGTGCCAGCAGTCCCGGACAGTTTTTGGTGAATCAGCCCCAGCATTTT.

This rearrangement joins TRBV11-2 to TRBJ2-7; tentative D call: TRBD2 (5 bases). The V end was cut by 1 base, the J end by 4 bases, with 8 bases between. The CDR3 is made up of 13 amino acids. Germline V lookup: CDR1 SGHAT, CDR2 FQNNGV. The CDR3 nucleotides read TGTGCCAGCAGCTTAGGGGCGGGTTACGAGCAGTACTTC. Its protein is CASSLGAGYEQYF.

The CDR3 is CASSLVGVSNTGELFF. CDR3 sequence (DNA): TGCGCCAGCAGCTTGGTGGGAGTATCGAACACCGGGGAGCTGTTTTTT. The rearrangement uses TRBV5-1 and TRBJ2-2; D may be TRBD2 (5 bases). There are 16 residues in the CDR3. Germline V lookup: CDR1 SGHRS, CDR2 YFSETQ. V was trimmed by 0 bases and J by 0 bases, leaving 9 bases between them. The whole variable domain, filled in from reference TRBV5-1 and TRBJ2-2, reads KAGVTQTPRYLIKTRGQQVTLSCSPISGHRSVSWYQQTPGQGLQFLFEYFSETQRNKGNFPGRFSGRQFSNSRSEMNVSTLELGDSALYLCASSLVGVSNTGELFFGEGSRLTVL.

The V call is TRBV6-4, the J call TRBJ2-3, with 8 positions matching TRBD2. Losses at the gene ends were 0 bases for V and 2 bases for J; bases not matched to a gene: 1. Per the germline V gene, CDR1 is MRHNA and CDR2 is SNTAGT. CDR3 size: 15 residues. CDR3 bases: TGTGCCAGCAGTGACTCAGCGGGAGTCACAGATACGCAGTATTTT. Protein product: CASSDSAGVTDTQYF.

This clone came up once. The chain has TRBV10-3 and TRBJ1-5; D perhaps matches TRBD1 (5 bases). Germline assignment: CDR1 ENHRY and CDR2 SYGVKD. The V end lost 6 bases, the J end lost 2 bases, and 8 bases lay between the germline ends. The CDR3 length is 13 residues. DNA for the CDR3: TGTGCCATCAGCCAGGGAGGCAATCAGCCCCAGCATTTT. This encodes CAISQGGNQPQHF.

The chain is built from TRBV7-3 and TRBJ2-3, with D unresolved. V lost 3 bases and J lost 2, with 6 bases in between. Germline CDR1 is SGHTA and CDR2 is FQGTGA. This CDR3 contains 13 residues. Here the CDR3 reads CASSFGYTDTQYF. The CDR3 DNA is TGTGCCAGCAGCTTCGGGTACACAGATACGCAGTATTTT.

The chain combines TRBV28 with TRBJ2-1; 8 positions match TRBD2. The trim removed 6 bases at V and 4 bases at J, leaving 5 bases unmatched. The CDR3 is made up of 14 amino acids. Germline assignment: CDR1 MDHEN and CDR2 SYDVKM. CDR3 sequence: CASSGSGVYNEQFF. For the CDR3, the DNA is TGTGCCAGCAGCGGTAGCGGGGTATACAATGAGCAGTTCTTC. Full variable domain (missing parts from reference TRBV28 and TRBJ2-1): DVKVTQSSRYLVKRTGEKVFLECVQDMDHENMFWYRQDPGLGLRLIYFSYDVKMKEKGDIPEGYSVSREKKERFSLILESASTNQTSMYLCASSGSGVYNEQFFGPGTRLTVL.

The chain employs TRBV5-4 and TRBJ2-7, with TRBD2 matching 13 bases. From germline, CDR1 is SGHNT and CDR2 YYREEE (reference sequence). V was pared by 4 bases and J by 5 bases, with 6 bases of the junction left unmatched. The CDR3 extends over 15 amino acids. The DNA of the CDR3 is TGTGCCAGCAGCAGGGACGGGACTAGCGGGAACGAGCAGTACTTC. This encodes CASSRDGTSGNEQYF.

This clone was observed a few times. The chain employs TRBV2 and TRBJ1-4; 9 bases map to TRBD1. This CDR3 is 14 amino acids long. V lost 1 base, J lost 10 bases, and 4 bases stayed unmatched. CDR1 is SNHLY and CDR2 is FYNNEI in the germline V gene. CDR3 sequence: CASSEGYRGRKLFF. The CDR3 DNA is TGTGCCAGCAGTGAAGGGTACAGGGGGCGAAAACTGTTTTTT.

Comments on this clone: The same CDR3 also results from other DNA sequences found in this sample. The rearrangement uses TRBV7-2 and TRBJ2-7, with a possible D match to TRBD1 (6 bases). The CDR3 is 13 residues long. The V and J ends lost 3 bases and 2 bases respectively, with 8 bases between them. The germline V gene encodes CDR1 SGHTA and CDR2 FQGNSA. CDR3 residues: CASSLTGAYEQYF. The CDR3 DNA is TGTGCCAGCAGCTTGACAGGCGCCTACGAGCAGTACTTC.

The chain carries TRBV14 and TRBJ1-1, with no clear D. Per the germline V gene, CDR1 is SGHDN and CDR2 is FVKESK. Trimming shortened V by 6 bases and J by 2 bases, and 16 bases separated the two germline ends. The CDR3 extends over 15 amino acids. The CDR3 region has the DNA TGTGCCAGCAGTATTTCGGGCGGCGCAAACACTGAAGCTTTCTTT. Amino acids: CASSISGGANTEAFF.

In its sample, this clone was seen once. The gene calls are TRBV29-1 and TRBJ2-3, with D tentatively TRBD1 (6 bases). The germline V gene encodes CDR1 SQVTM and CDR2 ANQGSEA. This CDR3 has 14 amino acids. Trimming stripped 7 bases from V and 3 bases from J, with 17 bases between. CDR3 in amino acids: CSATRDIGTDTQYF. CDR3 coding DNA: TGCAGCGCAACCAGGGACATCGGTACAGATACGCAGTATTTT.

The chain's CDR3 is CASSFWSFVLSAPNEKLFF. The CDR3 region has the DNA TGTGCCAGCAGCTTTTGGAGTTTTGTATTGTCCGCGCCTAATGAAAAACTGTTTTTT. This chain uses TRBV5-6 with TRBJ1-4; no clear D. CDR1 is SGHDT and CDR2 is YYEEEE in the germline V gene. Trimming shortened V by 2 bases and J by 3 bases, and 23 bases separated the two germline ends. This CDR3 has 19 amino acids.

This sequence joins TRBV27 and TRBJ2-1; the D gene could be TRBD1 or TRBD2 (5 bases each). This CDR3 contains 15 residues. The germline V gene has CDR1 MNHEY and CDR2 SMNVEV (reference sequence). Trimming pared 0 bases from V and 2 bases from J, leaving 8 bases between. CDR3 DNA: TGTGCCAGCAGTTTATCCCGGGACCCCTACAATGAGCAGTTCTTC. Its translation is CASSLSRDPYNEQFF.

V and J are TRBV2 and TRBJ1-2; no reliable D call. V lost 4 bases and J 6 bases, leaving 9 bases between the germline ends. This CDR3 is 12 amino acids long. Germline CDR1 and CDR2: SNHLY and FYNNEI. The CDR3: CASSGSENGYTF. The CDR3 DNA sequence: TGTGCCAGCAGTGGGTCGGAAAATGGCTACACCTTC.

The chain carries TRBV11-2 and TRBJ2-5; no firm D call. The germline V gene has CDR1 SGHAT and CDR2 FQNNGV. Trimming removed 5 bases from V and 6 bases from J, with 7 bases in between. The CDR3 has 11 residues. This CDR3 reads CASSPDQTQYF. CDR3 nucleotide sequence: TGTGCCAGCAGCCCCGACCAGACCCAGTACTTC.

The V gene is TRBV27, the J gene TRBJ1-3; D is unclear. Trimming shortened V by 2 bases and J by 4 bases, and 6 bases separated the two germline ends. Germline V lookup: CDR1 MNHEY, CDR2 SMNVEV (reference sequence). The CDR3 consists of 13 residues. CDR3 residues: CASSLREGNTIYF. The CDR3 nucleotides read TGTGCCAGCAGTTTAAGGGAGGGAAACACCATATATTTT.

This clone was counted only a few times. The chain joins TRBV28 to TRBJ1-1; D is unclear. Trimming shortened V by 3 bases and J by 1 base, and 6 bases separated the two germline ends. Germline V gives CDR1 MDHEN, CDR2 SYDVKM. The CDR3 has 13 amino acids. Here the CDR3 reads CASSFAGNTEAFF. CDR3 nucleotides: TGTGCCAGCAGTTTTGCGGGGAACACTGAAGCTTTCTTT. The full variable domain, with the rest looked up from reference TRBV28 and TRBJ1-1, is DVKVTQSSRYLVKRTGEKVFLECVQDMDHENMFWYRQDPGLGLRLIYFSYDVKMKEKGDIPEGYSVSREKKERFSLILESASTNQTSMYLCASSFAGNTEAFFGQGTRLTVV.